The rows below give T cell receptor beta chains drawn from one sample of a study of blood T cell repertoires in COVID-19. Here immunoSEQ multiplex PCR was the method, and the copy in TCRdb shows in-frame clones only, minus some. The sample records hundreds of thousands of clones, around 87% being singletons. Sample: PBMCs or T cells enriched from blood (not recorded which). The source is a man aged 25-45 years who had recovered from COVID-19. Each CDR3 is given with its conserved first and last residue. A D gene is named only where the DNA matches it firmly. Some rows have no size entry. The others give once, few or many, or a class for an expanded clone.

CDR3 length: 14
clone size: -
D gene: -
J gene: TRBJ1-1
V gene: TRBV27
CDR3 DNA: TGTGCCAGCAGTTTAAGGGGTCTGAACACTGAAGCTTTCTTT
CDR3 protein: CASSLRGLNTEAFF

CDR3 length: 14
clone size: -
D gene: TRBD1
J gene: TRBJ2-7
V gene: TRBV19
CDR3 DNA: TGTGCCAGTAGCACCGGGACAGGGGTGGAGGAGCAGTACTTC
CDR3 protein: CASSTGTGVEEQYF

CDR3 length: 18
clone size: once
D gene: TRBD2
J gene: TRBJ2-4
V gene: TRBV4-2
CDR3 DNA: TGTGCCAGCAGCCAAGTCACTAGCGGGATCAGGGCCAAAAACATTCAGTACTTC
CDR3 protein: CASSQVTSGIRAKNIQYF

CDR3 length: 12
clone size: -
D gene: -
J gene: TRBJ2-3
V gene: TRBV7-2
CDR3 DNA: TGTGCCAGCAGCTTAGTACAAAATACGCAGTATTTT
CDR3 protein: CASSLVQNTQYF

CDR3 length: 15
clone size: -
D gene: TRBD2
J gene: TRBJ2-3
V gene: TRBV4-1
CDR3 DNA: TGCGCCAGCAGTCCGAGCGGGGAGCCAAGAGATACGCAGTATTTT
CDR3 protein: CASSPSGEPRDTQYF

CDR3 length: 13
clone size: -
D gene: -
J gene: TRBJ1-2
V gene: TRBV19
CDR3 DNA: TGTGCCAGTAGTCTCCAGGAGGGTGGGGGCTACACCTTC
CDR3 protein: CASSLQEGGGYTF

CDR3 length: 16
clone size: -
D gene: TRBD2
J gene: TRBJ2-5
V gene: TRBV3-1/TRBV3-2
CDR3 DNA: TGTGCCAGCAGCCCACTAGCGGAGGGTCCCCCAGAGACCCAGTACTTC
CDR3 protein: CASSPLAEGPPETQYF

CDR3 length: 17
clone size: few
D gene: TRBD2
J gene: TRBJ2-4
V gene: TRBV29-1
CDR3 DNA: TGCAGCGTTGAACCAACTAGCGGGAGCTCGGGCAAAAACATTCAGTACTTC
CDR3 protein: CSVEPTSGSSGKNIQYF

CDR3 length: 14
clone size: -
D gene: -
J gene: TRBJ1-1
V gene: TRBV3-1/TRBV3-2
CDR3 DNA: TGTGCCAGCAGCCCGACGCGGAAAAACACTGAAGCTTTCTTT
CDR3 protein: CASSPTRKNTEAFF

CDR3 length: 13
clone size: -
D gene: -
J gene: TRBJ1-1
V gene: TRBV28
CDR3 DNA: TGTGCCAGCAGGGGCAAGGTGGGCGTTGGCGCTTTCTTT
CDR3 protein: CASRGKVGVGAFF

CDR3 length: 14
clone size: -
D gene: TRBD1
J gene: TRBJ2-7
V gene: TRBV6-5
CDR3 DNA: TGTGCCAGCAGCCCCACCGGGACAGGCTACGAGCAGTACTTC
CDR3 protein: CASSPTGTGYEQYF

CDR3 length: 12
clone size: -
D gene: TRBD1
J gene: TRBJ1-2
V gene: TRBV27
CDR3 DNA: TGTGCCAGCAGCACAGGGGGCCTTGGCTACACCTTC
CDR3 protein: CASSTGGLGYTF

CDR3 length: 16
clone size: -
D gene: -
J gene: TRBJ2-3
V gene: TRBV2
CDR3 DNA: TGTGCCAGCAGTAAGACTAGTAAAGGGGGCACAGATACGCAGTATTTT
CDR3 protein: CASSKTSKGGTDTQYF

CDR3 length: 14
clone size: -
D gene: -
J gene: TRBJ1-6
V gene: TRBV19
CDR3 DNA: TGTGCCACCACACAGGGTTGGGATAATTCACCCCTCCACTTT
CDR3 protein: CATTQGWDNSPLHF

CDR3 length: 15
clone size: -
D gene: -
J gene: TRBJ1-5
V gene: TRBV4-1
CDR3 DNA: TGCGCCACCTCCTTCGGCCCGGAGGGCAATCAGCCCCAGCATTTT
CDR3 protein: CATSFGPEGNQPQHF